Below, 22 T cell receptor beta chains from the same sample are listed, as sequenced in a study of technical replicates of blood from a handful of donors. TCRdb keeps only in-frame clones here, not all; method: immunoSEQ multiplex PCR. In the table there are tens of thousands of clones, over 90% of which are singletons. Material for sequencing was T cells isolated from PBMCs. Receptor source: a human donor in good health.

The chain uses TRBV10-1 and TRBJ2-1, with D possibly matching TRBD2 (6 bases). Trimming took 8 bases from V and 0 from J, leaving 17 bases between them. CDR1 is WNHNN and CDR2 is SYGVQD in the germline V gene (reference sequence). The CDR3 sequence is 16 residues long. The CDR3 nucleotides are TGCGCCAGCCTCTCCTCCCCCGGGGGCTCCTACAATGAGCAGTTCTTC. It yields the protein CASLSSPGGSYNEQFF.

The J gene is TRBJ1-5, the V gene TRBV7-8; D may be TRBD1 (6 bases). The CDR3 runs 15 residues. Germline CDR1 is SGHVS and CDR2 is FQNEAQ. Trimming left V 1 base short and J 10 bases short, with 17 bases between. The CDR3 here is CASSLEGVISSPQHF. CDR3 DNA: TGTGCCAGCAGCTTAGAGGGGGTTATCTCCAGCCCCCAGCATTTT.

The genes are TRBV7-3 and TRBJ2-7; D is unclear. CDR1 and CDR2 (germline): SGHTA, FQGTGA. The V end lost 2 bases, the J end lost 2 bases, and 13 bases lay between the germline ends. CDR3 length equals 15 residues. CDR3 nucleotide sequence: TGTGCCAGCAGCTTAGACACCCGGCTGCCCTACGAGCAGTACTTC. Protein product: CASSLDTRLPYEQYF.

The rearrangement joins TRBV28 to TRBJ2-7, with D perhaps matching TRBD1 (5 bases). V was cut by 6 bases and J by 4 bases, with 13 bases left in between. Germline V gives CDR1 MDHEN, CDR2 SYDVKM. CDR3 size: 13 residues. The CDR3 DNA sequence: TGTGCCAGCAGCAAGCCTAGGGGTTACGAGCAGTACTTC. This sequence encodes CASSKPRGYEQYF.

This clone was detected only a few times. The sample has other DNA sequences that encode this CDR3 too. This chain connects TRBV19 to TRBJ1-5, with a weak D call TRBD1 (6 bases). This CDR3 spans 14 amino acids. V was trimmed by 3 bases and J by 2 bases, leaving 8 bases between them. Per germline, CDR1 LNHDA and CDR2 SQIVND (reference sequence). This CDR3 reads CASSISGGNQPQHF. CDR3 in DNA: TGTGCCAGTAGTATCTCAGGGGGCAATCAGCCCCAGCATTTT.

The chain has TRBV15 and TRBJ1-4; weak D call: TRBD1 (6 bases). CDR1 and CDR2 from the germline V gene are LNHNV and YYDKDF (reference sequence). The CDR3 has 16 residues. The V end lost 1 base, the J end lost 0 bases, and 9 bases lay between the germline ends. The CDR3 DNA is TGTGCCACCAGCAGAGGACAGGTGCCAACTAATGAAAAACTGTTTTTT. Translating gives CATSRGQVPTNEKLFF.

The V call is TRBV28, the J call TRBJ2-1, with 7 bases aligning to TRBD2. The CDR3 loop spans 12 amino acids. Trimming took 4 bases from V and 15 from J; bases not matched to a gene: 9. Germline CDR1 and CDR2: MDHEN and SYDVKM. The chain's CDR3 is CASSSHGTTMFF. Here the CDR3 DNA reads TGTGCCAGCAGTTCCCACGGGACTACGATGTTCTTC.

The V call is TRBV30, the J call TRBJ2-1; D may be TRBD2 (7 bases). Looked up from germline, CDR1 is GTSNPN and CDR2 is SVGIG (reference sequence). V lost 1 base and J lost 10, with 20 bases in between. CDR3 length: 15 amino acids. Here the CDR3 reads CAWSGLWGGGQEQFF. CDR3 DNA: TGTGCCTGGAGTGGCCTATGGGGAGGGGGTCAGGAGCAGTTCTTC.

The chain joins TRBV28 to TRBJ2-5, with TRBD2 identical over 8 bases. There are 18 residues in the CDR3. Unmatched junction bases numbered 18, after V lost 6 bases and J lost 3 bases. The germline CDR1 and CDR2 sequences are MDHEN and SYDVKM. The CDR3 here is CASRQYGWGAGDKETQYF. In DNA, the CDR3 is TGTGCCAGCAGGCAATACGGTTGGGGAGCGGGAGATAAAGAGACCCAGTACTTC.

This clone was detected a few times. The chain is built from TRBV29-1 and TRBJ1-1; maybe TRBD1 (6 bases). The CDR3 runs 13 residues. V lost 4 bases, J lost 0 bases, and 9 bases lay in between. Per the germline V gene, CDR1 is SQVTM and CDR2 is ANQGSEA. CDR3 protein: CSVGGQMNTEAFF. CDR3 nucleotides: TGCAGCGTTGGAGGACAGATGAACACTGAAGCTTTCTTT. Using reference TRBV29-1 and TRBJ1-1 for the parts outside the CDR3, the full variable domain is SAVISQKPSRDICQRGTSLTIQCQVDSQVTMMFWYRQQPGQSLTLIATANQGSEATYESGFVIDKFPISRPNLTFSTLTVSNMSPEDSSIYLCSVGGQMNTEAFFGQGTRLTVV.

The chain has TRBV7-8 and TRBJ2-1; 7 bases align to TRBD2. Germline trimming cut 2 bases from V and 3 bases from J; bases unmatched to any gene: 7. The CDR3 is 16 residues long. Germline-derived CDR1 and CDR2 are SGHVS and FQNEAQ. The CDR3 DNA reads TGTGCCAGCAGCTTAACGGCGGGGGAAGGCTACAATGAGCAGTTCTTC. Its protein is CASSLTAGEGYNEQFF.

CDR3 in DNA: TGTGCCAGCAGTGTAGGGGATAAGGCCGTATACCCCACCGGGGAGCTGTTTTTT. The encoded protein is CASSVGDKAVYPTGELFF. This chain links TRBV6-1 with TRBJ2-2; D perhaps matches TRBD1 (5 bases). The CDR3 is 18 amino acids. V dropped 4 bases and J dropped 4 bases, with 22 bases sitting between them. The germline CDR1 and CDR2 sequences are MNHNS and SASEGT.

This clone was found once. The V and J genes are TRBV9 and TRBJ2-1; 9 bases fit TRBD2. The CDR3 covers 17 residues. V was clipped by 6 bases and J by 6 bases; unmatched bases: 16. Germline V gene data show CDR1 as SGDLS and CDR2 as YYNGEE. This CDR3 reads CASNSLGGAGGSNEQFF. The DNA of the CDR3 is TGTGCCAGCAATTCCCTCGGGGGAGCGGGAGGTTCCAATGAGCAGTTCTTC.

This chain joins TRBV2 and TRBJ1-1, with D unresolved. The CDR3 contains 11 residues. Germline lookup yields CDR1 SNHLY and CDR2 FYNNEI. Deletions cut 10 bases from V and 8 bases from J, with 14 bases between. CDR3: CAKRVAPEAFF. In nucleotides, the CDR3 is TGTGCCAAGAGGGTCGCCCCCGAAGCTTTCTTT.

This clone has just one count. The CDR3 is CASRWSTDSSSTDTQYF. The CDR3 DNA is TGTGCCAGCCGTTGGTCTACGGACTCTTCTAGCACAGATACGCAGTATTTT. The chain carries TRBV27 and TRBJ2-3, with a possible D match to TRBD2 (5 bases). This CDR3 spans 17 amino acids. Looked up from germline, CDR1 is MNHEY and CDR2 is SMNVEV (reference sequence). Trimming pared 8 bases from V and 0 bases from J, leaving 21 bases between.

The V and J genes are TRBV27 and TRBJ1-1; 7 bases line up with TRBD1. The CDR3 is 13 residues long. The V gene's germline CDR1 is MNHEY and CDR2 SMNVEV (reference sequence). V trimming: 6 bases; J trimming: 12 bases; junction bases outside the gene matches: 13. The CDR3 bases are TGTGCCAGCAGCTATTCCGGGACAGCGGAGTCTTTCTTT. This codes for CASSYSGTAESFF.

CDR3 in DNA: TGCAGCGTGGCGACAGGGGATCCTACTTACAATGAGCAGTTCTTC. It yields the protein CSVATGDPTYNEQFF. The chain links TRBV29-1 to TRBJ2-1, with 8 bases fitting TRBD1. Unmatched junction bases numbered 11, after V lost 6 bases and J lost 4 bases. The germline V gene has CDR1 SQVTM and CDR2 ANQGSEA. This CDR3 spans 15 amino acids.

The V call is TRBV7-3, the J call TRBJ2-1; D might be TRBD1 (6 bases). The CDR3 totals 14 residues. The germline V gene has CDR1 SGHTA and CDR2 FQGTGA. V lost 3 bases to trimming and J lost 0 bases, with 6 bases between them. The CDR3 sequence: CASSLDSSYNEQFF. In nucleotides, the CDR3 is TGTGCCAGCAGCTTGGACAGCTCCTACAATGAGCAGTTCTTC.

The chain has TRBV29-1 and TRBJ2-7; 9 bases agree with TRBD2. V lost 4 bases, J lost 2 bases, and 12 bases stayed unmatched. CDR3 length equals 16 residues. CDR1 and CDR2 (germline): SQVTM, ANQGSEA. CDR3 residues: CSVVGREGPDAYEQYF. The CDR3 coding sequence is TGCAGCGTTGTAGGGCGGGAGGGCCCGGATGCCTACGAGCAGTACTTC.

As DNA, the CDR3 is TGTGCCACCAGCAGAGAACTCGACTACAATGAGCAGTTCTTC. It codes for CATSRELDYNEQFF. V gene TRBV15 combines with J gene TRBJ2-1; D is undetermined. The germline gives CDR1 LNHNV, CDR2 YYDKDF (reference sequence). The CDR3 spans 14 residues. V gave up 0 bases and J gave up 3 bases, with 6 bases separating them.

V gene TRBV27 combines with J gene TRBJ2-7; D unclear. Trimming pared 5 bases from V and 0 bases from J, leaving 8 bases between. Germline assignment: CDR1 MNHEY and CDR2 SMNVEV (reference sequence). CDR3 length equals 13 residues. The CDR3 DNA sequence: TGTGCCAGCAGTCAAGAAGCCTCCTACGAGCAGTACTTC. Its protein product is CASSQEASYEQYF.

J is TRBJ2-1 and V is TRBV28; 10 bases agree with TRBD2. Per the germline V gene, CDR1 is MDHEN and CDR2 is SYDVKM. This CDR3 has 14 residues. With 11 bases clipped from V and 3 bases from J, the junction kept 7 bases outside the gene matches. DNA for the CDR3: TGTGCCGGCTCACTAGCGGGGAGCTACAATGAGCAGTTCTTC. Residues: CAGSLAGSYNEQFF.